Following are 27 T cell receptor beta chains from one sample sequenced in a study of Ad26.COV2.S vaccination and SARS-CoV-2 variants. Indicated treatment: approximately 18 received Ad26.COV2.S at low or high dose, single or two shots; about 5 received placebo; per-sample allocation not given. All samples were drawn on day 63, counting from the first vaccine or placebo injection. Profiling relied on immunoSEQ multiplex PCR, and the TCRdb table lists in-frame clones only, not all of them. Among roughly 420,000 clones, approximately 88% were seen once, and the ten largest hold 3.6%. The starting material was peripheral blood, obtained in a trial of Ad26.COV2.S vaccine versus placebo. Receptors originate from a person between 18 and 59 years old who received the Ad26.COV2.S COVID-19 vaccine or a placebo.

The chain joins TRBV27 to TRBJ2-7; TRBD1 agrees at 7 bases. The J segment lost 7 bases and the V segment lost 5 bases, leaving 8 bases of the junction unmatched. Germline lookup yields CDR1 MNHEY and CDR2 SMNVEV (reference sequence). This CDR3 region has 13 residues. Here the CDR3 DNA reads TGTGCCAGCAGTATAAACAGGGGTGGGGAGCAGTACTTC. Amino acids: CASSINRGGEQYF.

The CDR3, as DNA: TGTGCCAGCAGCTTGATGTACCGCTTACAAGAGACCCAGTACTTC. Translation: CASSLMYRLQETQYF. This chain links TRBV5-4 with TRBJ2-5; D is uncertain. The CDR3 extends over 15 amino acids. The germline V gene encodes CDR1 SGHNT and CDR2 YYREEE (reference sequence). V lost 1 base and J lost 2, with 12 bases in between.

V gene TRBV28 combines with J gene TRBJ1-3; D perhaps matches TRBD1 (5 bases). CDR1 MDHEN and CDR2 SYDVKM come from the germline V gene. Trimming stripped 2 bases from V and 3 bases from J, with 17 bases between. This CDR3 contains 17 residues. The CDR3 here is CASSLRGETLRGNTIYF. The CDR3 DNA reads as TGTGCCAGCAGTTTACGGGGGGAAACTCTTCGTGGAAACACCATATATTTT.

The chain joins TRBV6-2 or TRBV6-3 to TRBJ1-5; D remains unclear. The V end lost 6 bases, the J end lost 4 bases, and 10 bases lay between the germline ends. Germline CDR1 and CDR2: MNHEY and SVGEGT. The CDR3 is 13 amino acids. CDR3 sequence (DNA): TGTGCCAGCAGCAAACACGAAAATCAGCCCCAGCATTTT. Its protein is CASSKHENQPQHF.

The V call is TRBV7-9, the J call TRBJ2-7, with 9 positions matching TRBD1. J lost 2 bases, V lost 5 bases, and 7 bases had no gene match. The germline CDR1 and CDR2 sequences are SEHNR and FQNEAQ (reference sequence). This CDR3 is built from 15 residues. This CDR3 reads CASSGSGQGTYEQYF. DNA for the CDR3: TGTGCCAGCAGCGGCTCGGGACAGGGTACCTACGAGCAGTACTTC.

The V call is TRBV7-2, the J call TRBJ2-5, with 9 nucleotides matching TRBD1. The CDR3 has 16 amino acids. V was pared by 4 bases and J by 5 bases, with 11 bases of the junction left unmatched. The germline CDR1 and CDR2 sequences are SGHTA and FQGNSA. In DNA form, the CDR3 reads TGTGCCAGCAGCTCACAGGGGGCGTTCAATGCGGAGACCCAGTACTTC. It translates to CASSSQGAFNAETQYF.

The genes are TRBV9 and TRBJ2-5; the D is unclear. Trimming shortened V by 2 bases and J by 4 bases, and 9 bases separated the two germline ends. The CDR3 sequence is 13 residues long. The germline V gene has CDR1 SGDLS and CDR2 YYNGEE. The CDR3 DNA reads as TGTGCCAGCAGCGTCGGCCAGGCAGAGACCCAGTACTTC. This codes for CASSVGQAETQYF.

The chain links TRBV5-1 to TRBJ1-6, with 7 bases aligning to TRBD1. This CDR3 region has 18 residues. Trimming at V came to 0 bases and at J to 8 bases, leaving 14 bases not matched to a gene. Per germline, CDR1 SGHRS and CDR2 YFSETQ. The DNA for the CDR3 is TGCGCCAGCAGCTTGGGGGCGACAGGGAGGTCGATGGATTCACCCCTCCACTTT. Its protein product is CASSLGATGRSMDSPLHF.

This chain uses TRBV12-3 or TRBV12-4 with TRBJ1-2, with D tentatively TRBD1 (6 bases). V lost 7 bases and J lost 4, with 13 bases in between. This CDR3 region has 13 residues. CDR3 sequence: CASKGGGPYGYTF. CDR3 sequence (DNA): TGTGCCAGCAAAGGCGGGGGGCCCTATGGCTACACCTTC.

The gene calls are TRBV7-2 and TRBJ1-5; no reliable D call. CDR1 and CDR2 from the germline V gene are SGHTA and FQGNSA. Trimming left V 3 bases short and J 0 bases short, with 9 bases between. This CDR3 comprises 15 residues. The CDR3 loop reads CASSFQKGSNQPQHF. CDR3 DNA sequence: TGTGCCAGCAGCTTCCAAAAGGGTAGCAATCAGCCCCAGCATTTT. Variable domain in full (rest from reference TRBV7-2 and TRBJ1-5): GAGVSQSPSNKVTEKGKDVELRCDPISGHTALYWYRQSLGQGLEFLIYFQGNSAPDKSGLPSDRFSAERTGGSVSTLTIQRTQQEDSAVYLCASSFQKGSNQPQHFGDGTRLSIL.

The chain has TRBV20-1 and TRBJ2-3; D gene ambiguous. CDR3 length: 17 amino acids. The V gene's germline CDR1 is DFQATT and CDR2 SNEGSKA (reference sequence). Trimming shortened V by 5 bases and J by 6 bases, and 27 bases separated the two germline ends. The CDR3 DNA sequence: TGCAGTGCTGGTGCCGTCCTTGGACGGGTAATTTTGGATACGCAGTATTTT. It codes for CSAGAVLGRVILDTQYF.

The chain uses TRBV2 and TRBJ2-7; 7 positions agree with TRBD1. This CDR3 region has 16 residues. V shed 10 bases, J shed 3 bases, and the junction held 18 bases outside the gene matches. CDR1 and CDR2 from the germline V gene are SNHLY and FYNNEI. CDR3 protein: CATDEGPDRVVYEQYF. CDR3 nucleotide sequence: TGTGCCACCGATGAGGGACCCGACAGGGTGGTCTACGAGCAGTACTTC. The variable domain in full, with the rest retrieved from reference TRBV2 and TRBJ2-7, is EPEVTQTPSHQVTQMGQEVILRCVPISNHLYFYWYRQILGQKVEFLVSFYNNEISEKSEIFDDQFSVERPDGSNFTLKIRSTKLEDSAMYFCATDEGPDRVVYEQYFGPGTRLTVT.

The CDR3 region has the DNA TGTGCCAGCAGCAAGGGACAGGCGAACACTGAAGCTTTCTTT. This codes for CASSKGQANTEAFF. The rearrangement links TRBV5-4 to TRBJ1-1, with 8 positions matching TRBD1. The V gene's germline CDR1 is SGHNT and CDR2 YYREEE (reference sequence). The V and J ends lost 4 bases and 1 base, in that order; junction bases with no gene match: 3. The length of the CDR3 is 14 residues.

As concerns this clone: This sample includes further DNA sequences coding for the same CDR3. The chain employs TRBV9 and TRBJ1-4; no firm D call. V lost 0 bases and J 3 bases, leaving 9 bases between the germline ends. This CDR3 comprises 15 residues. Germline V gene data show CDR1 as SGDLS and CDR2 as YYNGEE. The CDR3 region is CASSVEGSANEKLFF. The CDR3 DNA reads TGTGCCAGCAGCGTAGAAGGCAGCGCTAATGAAAAACTGTTTTTT.

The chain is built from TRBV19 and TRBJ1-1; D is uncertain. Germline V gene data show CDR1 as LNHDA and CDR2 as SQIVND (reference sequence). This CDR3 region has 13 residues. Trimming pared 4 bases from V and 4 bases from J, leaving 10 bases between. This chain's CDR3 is CASSSQMGTEAFF. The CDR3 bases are TGTGCCAGTAGTAGTCAGATGGGCACTGAAGCTTTCTTT.

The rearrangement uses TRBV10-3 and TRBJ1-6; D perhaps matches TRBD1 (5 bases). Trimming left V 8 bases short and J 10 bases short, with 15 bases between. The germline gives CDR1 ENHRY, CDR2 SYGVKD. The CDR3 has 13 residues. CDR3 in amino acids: CAIAAGMESPLHF. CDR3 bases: TGTGCCATCGCGGCAGGGATGGAGTCACCCCTCCACTTT.

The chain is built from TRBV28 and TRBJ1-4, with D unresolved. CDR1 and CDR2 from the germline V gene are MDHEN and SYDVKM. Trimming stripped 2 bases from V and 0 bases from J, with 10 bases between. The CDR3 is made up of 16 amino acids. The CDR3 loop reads CASSLGLFSTNEKLFF. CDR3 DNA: TGTGCCAGCAGTTTAGGCCTCTTTTCAACTAATGAAAAACTGTTTTTT.

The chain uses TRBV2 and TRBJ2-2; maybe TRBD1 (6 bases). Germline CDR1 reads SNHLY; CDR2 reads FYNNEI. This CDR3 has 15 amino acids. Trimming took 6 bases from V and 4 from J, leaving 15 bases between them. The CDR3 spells CASRAGDISTGELFF. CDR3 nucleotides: TGTGCCAGCAGGGCAGGGGACATAAGCACCGGGGAGCTGTTTTTT.

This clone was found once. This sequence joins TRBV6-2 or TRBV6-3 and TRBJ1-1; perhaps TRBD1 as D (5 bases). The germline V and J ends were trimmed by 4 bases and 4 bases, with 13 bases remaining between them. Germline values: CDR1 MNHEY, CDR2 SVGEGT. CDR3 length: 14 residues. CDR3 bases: TGTGCCAGCAGTTTAACTACCGGGGGCACTGAAGCTTTCTTT. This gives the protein CASSLTTGGTEAFF.

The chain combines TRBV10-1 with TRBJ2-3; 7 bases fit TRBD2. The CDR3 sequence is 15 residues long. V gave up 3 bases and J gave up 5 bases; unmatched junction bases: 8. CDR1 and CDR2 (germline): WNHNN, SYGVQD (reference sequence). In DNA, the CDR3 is TGCGCCAGCAGTGATTTCAGCGGGAACGAAGATACGCAGTATTTT. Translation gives CASSDFSGNEDTQYF.

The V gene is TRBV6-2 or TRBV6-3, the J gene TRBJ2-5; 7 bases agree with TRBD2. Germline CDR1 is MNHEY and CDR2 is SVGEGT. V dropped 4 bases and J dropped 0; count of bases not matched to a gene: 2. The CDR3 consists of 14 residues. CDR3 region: CASSSLADQETQYF. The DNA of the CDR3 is TGTGCCAGCAGTTCCCTAGCGGACCAAGAGACCCAGTACTTC.

CDR3 in DNA: TGTGCCAGCAGTTTAAGTTTGACTGAAGCTTTCTTT. Protein sequence: CASSLSLTEAFF. The gene calls are TRBV28 and TRBJ1-1; D gene unclear. Germline CDR1 MDHEN, CDR2 SYDVKM. V dropped 2 bases and J dropped 5 bases, with 6 bases sitting between them. The CDR3 is 12 residues long.

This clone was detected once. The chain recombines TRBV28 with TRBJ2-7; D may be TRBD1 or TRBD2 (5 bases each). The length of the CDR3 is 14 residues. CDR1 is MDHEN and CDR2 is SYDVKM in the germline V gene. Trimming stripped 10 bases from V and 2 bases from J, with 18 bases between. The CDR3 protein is CATLGGVGAYEQYF. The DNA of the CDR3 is TGTGCCACCCTCGGTGGGGTGGGGGCCTACGAGCAGTACTTC.

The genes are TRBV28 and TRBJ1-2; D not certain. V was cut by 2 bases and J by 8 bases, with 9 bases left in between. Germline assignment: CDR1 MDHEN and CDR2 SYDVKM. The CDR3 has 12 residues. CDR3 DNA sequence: TGTGCCAGCAGTTTAGAGGGAGGGGGCTACACCTTC. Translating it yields CASSLEGGGYTF.

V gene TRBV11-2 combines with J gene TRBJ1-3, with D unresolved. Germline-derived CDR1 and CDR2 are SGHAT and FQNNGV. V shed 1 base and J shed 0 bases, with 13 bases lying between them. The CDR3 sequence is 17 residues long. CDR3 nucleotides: TGTGCCAGCAGCTTAGCCCTATTGGGAGACTCTGGAAACACCATATATTTT. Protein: CASSLALLGDSGNTIYF.

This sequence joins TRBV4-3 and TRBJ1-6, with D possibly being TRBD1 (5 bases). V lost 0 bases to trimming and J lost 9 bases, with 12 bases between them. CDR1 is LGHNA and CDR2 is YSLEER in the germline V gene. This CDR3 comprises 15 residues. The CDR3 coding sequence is TGCGCCAGCAGCCAAGATCGGGGGATAGGTTCACCCCTCCACTTT. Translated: CASSQDRGIGSPLHF.

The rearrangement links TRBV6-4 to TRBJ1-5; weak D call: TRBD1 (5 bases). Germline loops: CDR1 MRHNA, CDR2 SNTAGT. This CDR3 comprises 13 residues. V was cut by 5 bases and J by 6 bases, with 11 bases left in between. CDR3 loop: CASSRDVFQPQHF. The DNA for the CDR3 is TGTGCCAGCAGTCGGGACGTCTTTCAGCCCCAGCATTTT.